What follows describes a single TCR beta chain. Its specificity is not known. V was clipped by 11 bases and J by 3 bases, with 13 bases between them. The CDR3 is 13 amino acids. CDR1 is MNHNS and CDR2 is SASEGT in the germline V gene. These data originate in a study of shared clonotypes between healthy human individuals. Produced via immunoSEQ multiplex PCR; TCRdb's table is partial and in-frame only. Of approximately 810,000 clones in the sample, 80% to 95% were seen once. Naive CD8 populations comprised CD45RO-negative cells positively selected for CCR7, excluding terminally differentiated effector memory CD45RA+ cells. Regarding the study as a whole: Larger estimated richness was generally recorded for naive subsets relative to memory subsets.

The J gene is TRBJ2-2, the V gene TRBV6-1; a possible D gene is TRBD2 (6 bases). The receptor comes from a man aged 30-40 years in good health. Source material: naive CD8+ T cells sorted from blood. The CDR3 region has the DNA TGTGCCGGAAGGGACTGGGACACCGGGGAGCTGTTTTTT. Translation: CAGRDWDTGELFF.